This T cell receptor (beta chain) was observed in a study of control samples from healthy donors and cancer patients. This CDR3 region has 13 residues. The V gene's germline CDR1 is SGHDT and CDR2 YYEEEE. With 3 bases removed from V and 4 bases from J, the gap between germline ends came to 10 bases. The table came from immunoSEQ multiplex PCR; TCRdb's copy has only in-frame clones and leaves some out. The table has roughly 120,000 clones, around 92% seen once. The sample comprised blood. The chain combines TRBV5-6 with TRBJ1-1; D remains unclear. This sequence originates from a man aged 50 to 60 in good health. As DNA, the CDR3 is TGTGCCAGCAGCTCCGGTGGTACCACTGAAGCTTTCTTT. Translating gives CASSSGGTTEAFF.